Sequencing of this TCR beta chain was carried out in a study of CD8+ T cells in alopecia areata. Study details: Patients received oral tofacitinib, 5 to 10 mg twice daily, for moderate-to-severe alopecia areata. Among treated patients, severity was scored by affected scalp area percentage.

Study-wide points: The study also sequences resident alphabeta T cells of normal skin in scalp samples. In patients, TCRs were shared less clearly than in mice, and HLA may possibly be involved.

The CDR3 extends over 14 amino acids. Germline assignment: CDR1 ENHRY and CDR2 SYGVKD. Trimming cost V 2 bases and J 2 bases; bases outside gene matches: 2. The treatment denotes: oral pan-JAK inhibitor, 5-10 mg twice daily. Turning to this clone: What it binds is not known.

Following extraction, RNA underwent reverse transcription to cDNA, which served as the sequencing template. Generated by immunoSEQ multiplex PCR, the TCRdb table keeps only in-frame clones and is missing some. The sample carries 80,000 or so clones, around 65% recorded once. The sample consisted of CD8+ T cells sorted from blood, taken at week 24, from a patient treated with tofacitinib. The chain employs TRBV10-3 and TRBJ2-7, with 8 bases that match TRBD2. The receptor was isolated from a human donor with alopecia areata. CDR3 amino acids: CAISEGGGPYEQYF. CDR3 in DNA: TGTGCCATCAGTGAGGGCGGGGGGCCCTACGAGCAGTACTTC.